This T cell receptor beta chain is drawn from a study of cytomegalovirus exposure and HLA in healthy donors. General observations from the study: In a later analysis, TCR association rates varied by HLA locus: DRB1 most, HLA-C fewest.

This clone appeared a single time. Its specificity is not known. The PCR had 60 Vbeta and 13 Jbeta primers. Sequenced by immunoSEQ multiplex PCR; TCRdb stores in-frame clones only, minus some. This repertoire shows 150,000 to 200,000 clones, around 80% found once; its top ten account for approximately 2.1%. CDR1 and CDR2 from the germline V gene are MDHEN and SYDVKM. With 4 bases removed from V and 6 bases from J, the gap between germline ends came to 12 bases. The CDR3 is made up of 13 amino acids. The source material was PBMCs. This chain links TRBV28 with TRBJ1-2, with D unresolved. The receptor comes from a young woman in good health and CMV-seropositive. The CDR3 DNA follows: TGTGCCAGCAGTTCTGGACTCGCCAATGGCTACACCTTC. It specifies CASSSGLANGYTF.